This record looks at one T cell receptor (beta chain) sequence and its context. Its specificity is not known. The sample originates from a study of STAT5B mutations in CD4+ large granular lymphocyte leukemia. Study-wide points: 25% of private leukemic clonotypes occurred rarely in other patients' non-leukemic repertoires. Top patient clones used TRBV06 genes more often: 8/27 versus 2/35 in controls. Without putative leukemic clones, patient CD4-sorted repertoires remained more clonal than healthy CD4+ repertoires.

Sequencing was at survey level. The data were produced by immunoSEQ multiplex PCR, yet TCRdb's version contains in-frame clones alone and is incomplete. This table holds 45,000 to 55,000 clones, 60% to 75% found once. The CDR3 spans 16 residues. Germline-derived CDR1 and CDR2 are MNHNY and SVGAGI (reference sequence). J lost 6 bases, V lost 0 bases, and 7 bases had no gene match. Sequenced sample: CD4+ T cells from blood buffy coats. The V call is TRBV6-6, the J call TRBJ1-4; 7 nucleotides align to TRBD1. This clonotype was obtained from a human donor in good health. This chain's CDR3 is CASSYSTGFVDEKLFF. CDR3 coding DNA: TGTGCCAGCAGTTACTCGACAGGGTTCGTCGATGAAAAACTGTTTTTT.